These T cell receptor beta chains were read from a single sample in a study of T cell responses to AZD1222 COVID-19 vaccine. Only in-frame clones appear in the TCRdb table, and some are missing; sequencing was by immunoSEQ multiplex PCR. The sample lists 200,000 or so clones, about 92% occurring once. The starting material was peripheral blood, obtained on day 0 of AZD1222 vaccination. These TCRs come from an adult in good health. Both conserved end residues are part of each CDR3. The D gene is left open where the match is weak. Not all rows give a size; the values are once, few, many and, for expanded clones, a class.

V gene	D gene	CDR3 length	clone size	J gene	CDR3 protein	CDR3 DNA
TRBV27	-	13	-	TRBJ1-5	CASSRDSNQPQHF	TGTGCCAGCAGTCGGGATTCCAATCAGCCCCAGCATTTT
TRBV2	TRBD1	14	-	TRBJ2-7	CASTPWTGPYEQYF	TGTGCCAGCACCCCCTGGACAGGACCCTACGAGCAGTACTTC
TRBV10-3	-	17	-	TRBJ2-3	CAISERMGGRAIDTQYF	TGTGCCATCAGTGAAAGGATGGGGGGCAGGGCGATAGATACGCAGTATTTT
TRBV5-1	-	16	once	TRBJ1-3	CASSLDGGLSGNTIYF	TGCGCCAGCAGCTTGGATGGGGGCCTCTCTGGAAACACCATATATTTT
TRBV7-3	-	16	-	TRBJ2-5	CASSPQGGGARGTQYF	TGTGCCAGCAGCCCACAGGGCGGGGGAGCCAGGGGGACCCAGTACTTC
TRBV5-6	TRBD2	16	-	TRBJ2-1	CASSLLTAGGYNEQFF	TGTGCCAGCAGCTTGTTAACAGCGGGAGGGTACAATGAGCAGTTCTTC
TRBV2	-	14	-	TRBJ1-2	CASIPQGTGYGYTF	TGTGCCAGCATTCCGCAGGGGACGGGCTATGGCTACACCTTC
TRBV12-5	TRBD1	13	few	TRBJ1-2	CASGRDRGYGYTF	TGTGCTAGTGGCCGAGACAGGGGCTATGGCTACACCTTC
TRBV28	-	15	-	TRBJ1-2	CASSLVSHQARGYTF	TGTGCCAGCAGTTTAGTCAGCCACCAGGCAAGGGGCTACACCTTC
TRBV10-3	TRBD2	16	-	TRBJ2-2	CAISGTSGLNTGELFF	TGTGCCATCAGCGGGACTAGCGGGTTGAACACCGGGGAGCTGTTTTTT
TRBV5-1	-	14	-	TRBJ1-2	CASSLAGLDYGYTF	TGCGCCAGCAGCTTGGCAGGGTTAGACTATGGCTACACCTTC
TRBV25-1	-	14	-	TRBJ1-2	CASSGGWLSIGYTF	TGTGCCAGCAGCGGGGGTTGGCTTAGTATTGGCTACACCTTC
TRBV7-2	-	17	-	TRBJ1-6	CASSDDTHGRWNSPLHF	TGTGCCAGCAGCGATGACACTCACGGACGGTGGAATTCACCCCTCCACTTT
TRBV5-6	-	18	-	TRBJ1-2	CASGSGSDPTRLAYGYTF	TGTGCCAGTGGTTCCGGTTCCGATCCGACGCGGTTGGCGTATGGCTACACCTTC
TRBV9	TRBD1	15	-	TRBJ1-1	CASSAATGEGTEAFF	TGTGCCAGCAGCGCAGCCACAGGGGAAGGCACTGAAGCTTTCTTT
TRBV7-9	-	15	-	TRBJ2-7	CASSLVEGGVGEQYF	TGTGCCAGCAGCTTAGTTGAGGGAGGCGTAGGGGAGCAGTACTTC
TRBV7-2	-	13	-	TRBJ2-5	CASSRLNQETQYF	TGTGCCAGCAGCAGACTCAACCAAGAGACCCAGTACTTC
TRBV2	TRBD1	17	once	TRBJ1-5	CASSTLRDRGGNQPQHF	TGTGCCAGCAGTACCCTCCGGGACAGGGGGGGCAATCAGCCCCAGCATTTT
TRBV7-2	-	14	-	TRBJ1-4	CASSFMGRGEKLFF	TGTGCCAGCAGCTTTATGGGTCGAGGGGAAAAACTGTTTTTT
TRBV21-1	-	15	-	TRBJ2-7	CASSPPPGQTYEQYF	TGTGCCAGCAGCCCCCCGCCGGGACAGACCTACGAGCAGTACTTC
TRBV28	-	14	once	TRBJ1-1	CASSSPTGVAEAFF	TGTGCCAGCAGTTCCCCCACGGGGGTGGCTGAAGCTTTCTTT
TRBV7-9	TRBD2	13	-	TRBJ2-1	CASTPGGAAEQFF	TGTGCCAGCACCCCCGGGGGGGCGGCTGAGCAGTTCTTC
TRBV7-2	-	18	-	TRBJ2-7	CASSPAVHPGPRSYEQYF	TGTGCCAGCAGCCCCGCGGTCCACCCGGGACCCCGATCCTACGAGCAGTACTTC
TRBV12-3/TRBV12-4	TRBD1	13	-	TRBJ1-6	CASTWDRERPLHF	TGTGCCAGCACTTGGGACAGGGAGAGACCCCTCCACTTT
TRBV7-2	TRBD1	16	-	TRBJ2-7	CASSLVGTGAFNEQYF	TGTGCCAGCAGCTTAGTTGGGACAGGGGCATTCAACGAGCAGTACTTC
TRBV4-2	-	13	-	TRBJ1-5	CASSLQGNQPQHF	TGTGCCAGCAGCCTCCAGGGGAATCAGCCCCAGCATTTT
TRBV18	-	17	-	TRBJ1-6	CASSPIARDGSNSPLHF	TGTGCCAGCTCACCAATCGCTAGGGACGGCAGTAATTCACCCCTCCACTTT
TRBV28	-	14	-	TRBJ1-1	CASSSTAMNTEAFF	TGTGCCAGCAGTTCGACAGCGATGAACACTGAAGCTTTCTTT
TRBV5-6	-	13	-	TRBJ1-5	CASSLSQTQPQHF	TGTGCCAGCAGCTTATCCCAGACTCAGCCCCAGCATTTT
TRBV27	TRBD1	14	once	TRBJ2-5	CASSRGQGRETQYF	TGTGCCAGCAGTCGGGGACAGGGCCGGGAGACCCAGTACTTC
TRBV11-2	TRBD1	19	-	TRBJ2-2	CASSLGRFQGVRLAGELFF	TGTGCCAGCAGCTTGGGGCGGTTTCAGGGGGTTCGACTGGCCGGGGAGCTGTTTTTT
TRBV6-2/TRBV6-3	-	14	-	TRBJ1-6	CASSHHAENSPLHF	TGTGCCAGCAGTCACCATGCAGAGAATTCACCCCTCCACTTT
TRBV19	-	17	-	TRBJ2-2	CASNNGPVGYGTGELFF	TGTGCCAGTAATAATGGTCCGGTGGGTTATGGCACCGGGGAGCTGTTTTTT
TRBV3-1/TRBV3-2	-	16	-	TRBJ1-2	CASSQDARRANYGYTF	TGTGCCAGCAGCCAAGATGCCCGAAGGGCTAACTATGGCTACACCTTC
TRBV6-4	TRBD2	16	few	TRBJ2-1	CASSETSSGGAAEQFF	TGTGCCAGCAGTGAAACTTCTAGCGGGGGGGCCGCTGAGCAGTTCTTC
TRBV27	-	14	-	TRBJ1-3	CASSSYSSGNTIYF	TGTGCCAGCAGTTCTTACAGCTCTGGAAACACCATATATTTT
TRBV12-3/TRBV12-4	-	13	-	TRBJ1-1	CASSLEADTEAFF	TGTGCCAGCAGTTTAGAGGCAGACACTGAAGCTTTCTTT
TRBV11-1	TRBD2	15	-	TRBJ2-1	CASSLDGLAGGRQFF	TGTGCCAGCAGCCTCGACGGACTAGCGGGAGGGAGGCAGTTCTTC
TRBV10-2	-	13	-	TRBJ1-2	CASRANANYGYTF	TGCGCCAGCAGAGCAAACGCGAACTATGGCTACACCTTC
TRBV6-4	-	16	-	TRBJ2-1	CASSDSFGSVPGEQFF	TGTGCCAGCAGTGACTCGTTTGGAAGTGTACCCGGAGAGCAGTTCTTC
TRBV11-2	TRBD1	18	-	TRBJ1-5	CASSLVTIDRARDQPQHF	TGTGCCAGCAGCTTAGTTACTATCGACAGGGCTAGGGATCAGCCCCAGCATTTT
TRBV5-1	-	11	-	TRBJ2-1	CASSLLVEQFF	TGCGCCAGCAGCTTGCTGGTTGAGCAGTTCTTC
TRBV15	TRBD1	18	-	TRBJ2-2	CATSREGAAGGGTGELFF	TGTGCCACCAGCAGAGAGGGGGCGGCAGGGGGCGGCACCGGGGAGCTGTTTTTT
TRBV4-1	-	14	-	TRBJ1-2	CASSQPGTERGYTF	TGCGCCAGCAGCCAGCCCGGGACGGAGAGGGGCTACACCTTC
TRBV6-5	-	15	-	TRBJ1-1	CASSYSISGATEAFF	TGTGCCAGCAGTTACTCGATATCAGGGGCGACTGAAGCTTTCTTT
TRBV28	-	12	once	TRBJ1-2	CASRSTDYGYTF	TGTGCCAGCAGGTCGACAGATTATGGCTACACCTTC
TRBV5-1	TRBD2	17	-	TRBJ2-5	CASSLGLAGGPVETQYF	TGCGCCAGCAGCCTAGGACTAGCGGGAGGGCCAGTGGAGACCCAGTACTTC
TRBV3-1/TRBV3-2	-	16	-	TRBJ2-6	CASSRRKGPGANVLTF	TGTGCCAGCAGCCGGCGGAAGGGCCCTGGGGCCAACGTCCTGACTTTC
TRBV18	-	14	-	TRBJ1-2	CASSPGHSNYGYTF	TGTGCCAGCTCCCCGGGACATTCTAACTATGGCTACACCTTC
TRBV5-4	-	13	-	TRBJ2-5	CASSLGQQETQYF	TGTGCCAGCAGCTTAGGACAGCAAGAGACCCAGTACTTC
TRBV20-1	-	11	-	TRBJ2-5	CSAQDQSSQYF	TGCAGTGCTCAGGACCAATCATCCCAGTACTTC
TRBV18	-	15	-	TRBJ2-2	CASSQGTQNTGELFF	TGTGCCAGCTCACAAGGGACACAGAACACCGGGGAGCTGTTTTTT
TRBV7-2	-	13	-	TRBJ2-1	CASSSYLDNEQFF	TGTGCCAGCAGCTCGTACTTAGACAATGAGCAGTTCTTC
TRBV5-1	TRBD1	16	-	TRBJ1-5	CASSWTGDFRDQPQHF	TGCGCCAGCTCCTGGACAGGGGATTTTCGAGATCAGCCCCAGCATTTT
TRBV2	-	14	-	TRBJ1-1	CASSTGKRNTEAFF	TGTGCCAGCAGTACAGGGAAGAGGAACACTGAAGCTTTCTTT
TRBV24-1	TRBD1	13	-	TRBJ1-5	CATRDRAWGSQHF	TGTGCCACCCGGGACAGGGCATGGGGATCCCAGCATTTT
TRBV10-3	TRBD2	14	-	TRBJ2-1	CAIRTSGGQGEQFF	TGTGCCATTCGGACTAGCGGGGGACAGGGTGAGCAGTTCTTC